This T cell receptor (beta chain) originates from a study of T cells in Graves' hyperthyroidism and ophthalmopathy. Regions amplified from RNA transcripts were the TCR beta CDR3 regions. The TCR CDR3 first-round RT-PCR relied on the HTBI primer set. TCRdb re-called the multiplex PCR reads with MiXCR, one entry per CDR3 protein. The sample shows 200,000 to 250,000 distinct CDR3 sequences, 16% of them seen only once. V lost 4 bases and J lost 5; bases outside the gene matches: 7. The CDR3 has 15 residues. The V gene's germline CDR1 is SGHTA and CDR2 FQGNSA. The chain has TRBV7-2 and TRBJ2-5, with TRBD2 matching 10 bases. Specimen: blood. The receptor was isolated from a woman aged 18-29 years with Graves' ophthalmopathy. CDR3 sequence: CASSSPAGGRETQYF. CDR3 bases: TGTGCCAGCAGCTCACCAGCGGGGGGGCGCGAGACCCAGTACTTC.